Following are 26 T cell receptor beta chains from one sample sequenced in a study of T cells in Graves' hyperthyroidism and ophthalmopathy. The TCR beta CDR3 regions underwent amplification using RNA transcripts as the source. TCR CDR3 underwent first-round RT-PCR with the HTBI primer set. Each CDR3 protein gets one entry after TCRdb re-called the multiplex PCR reads with MiXCR. The sample lists fewer than 750,000 distinct CDR3 sequences, approximately 44% occurring once. The sequencing sample was made of peripheral blood or thyroid tissue (not recorded which). The source of these receptors is a woman under 30 with Graves' hyperthyroidism.

The sample holds many counts of this clonotype. The CDR3 sequence is CASSQGPQRTGNTIYF. The CDR3 DNA reads as TGTGCCAGCAGCCAAGGACCCCAAAGAACAGGAAACACCATATATTTT. The gene calls are TRBV7-3 and TRBJ1-3; D is ambiguous. In germline, CDR1 is SGHTA, CDR2 FQGTGA. The V and J ends lost 5 bases and 4 bases respectively, with 18 bases between them. This CDR3 has 16 amino acids.

The chain recombines TRBV12-3 or TRBV12-4 with TRBJ2-7; 8 bases match TRBD1. This CDR3 spans 12 amino acids. Germline trimming cut 5 bases from V and 9 bases from J; bases unmatched to any gene: 6. The CDR3 loop is CASSNQGAWQYF. DNA of the CDR3: TGTGCCAGCAGTAACCAGGGGGCCTGGCAGTACTTC.

The chain joins TRBV6-1 to TRBJ2-5, with 7 nucleotides matching TRBD1. V dropped 6 bases and J dropped 6; count of bases not matched to a gene: 10. The CDR3 is 14 amino acids. Looked up from germline, CDR1 is MNHNS and CDR2 is SASEGT. The DNA of the CDR3 is TGTGCCAGCAGACCGCGACAGGGCAGGAAGACCCAGTACTTC. This encodes CASRPRQGRKTQYF.

Ten or more counts support this clonotype. The V gene is TRBV10-3, the J gene TRBJ2-7; TRBD1 might be the D (5 bases). The germline gives CDR1 ENHRY, CDR2 SYGVKD. The CDR3 runs 13 residues. The V end was cut by 4 bases, the J end by 1 base, with 8 bases between. The CDR3 DNA is TGTGCCATCAGTGGGGCAGGGTCCTACGAGCAGTACTTC. It codes for CAISGAGSYEQYF.

This clonotype was counted only a few times. The chain is built from TRBV7-8 and TRBJ1-2; 9 bases match TRBD1. The CDR3 has 13 amino acids. Germline CDR1 is SGHVS and CDR2 is FQNEAQ. Losses at the gene ends were 5 bases for V and 6 bases for J; bases not matched to a gene: 4. The CDR3 loop is CASSRDRADGYTF. As DNA, the CDR3 is TGTGCCAGCAGCCGGGACAGGGCTGATGGCTACACCTTC.

This rearrangement joins TRBV29-1 to TRBJ1-1, with 8 bases identical to TRBD1. The CDR3 spans 14 residues. The germline V gene encodes CDR1 SQVTM and CDR2 ANQGSEA. The ends lost 4 bases at V and 3 bases at J; junction bases unmatched: 7. This chain's CDR3 is CSVADRDRYTEAFF. DNA for the CDR3: TGCAGCGTTGCGGACAGGGATCGGTACACTGAAGCTTTCTTT.

The CDR3 is CASSAFDRGTDTQYF. The CDR3 bases are TGTGCCAGTAGTGCGTTCGACAGGGGCACAGATACGCAGTATTTT. This rearrangement joins TRBV19 to TRBJ2-3, with 7 nucleotides matching TRBD1. Germline V gene lookup returns CDR1 LNHDA and CDR2 SQIVND (reference sequence). The junction had 6 bases not matched to a gene; V was cut back by 5 bases and J by 1 base. The CDR3 is 15 amino acids.

V is TRBV29-1 and J is TRBJ1-2; TRBD1 matches 10 bases. CDR1 is SQVTM and CDR2 is ANQGSEA in the germline V gene. V lost 0 bases, J lost 7 bases, and 8 bases stayed unmatched. This CDR3 comprises 15 residues. The CDR3 nucleotides are TGCAGCGTTGAAGACCCGAGGGACAGGGGTGGTGGCTACACCTTC. It yields the protein CSVEDPRDRGGGYTF.

The sample holds many counts of this clonotype. The rearrangement uses TRBV9 and TRBJ1-5; 8 nucleotides agree with TRBD1. Germline CDR1 reads SGDLS; CDR2 reads YYNGEE. The junction had 4 bases not matched to a gene; V was cut back by 0 bases and J by 5 bases. The CDR3 is 15 residues long. The CDR3 sequence is CASSVDPTGDQPQHF. The CDR3, as DNA: TGTGCCAGCAGCGTAGATCCGACAGGGGATCAGCCCCAGCATTTT.

This clonotype was seen ten or more times. The chain uses TRBV7-2 and TRBJ2-5, with TRBD2 matching over 9 bases. Trimming took 8 bases from V and 3 from J; bases not matched to a gene: 4. The CDR3 covers 13 residues. From germline, CDR1 is SGHTA and CDR2 FQGNSA. This chain's CDR3 is CASGRGREETQYF. The CDR3 DNA is TGTGCCAGCGGCCGCGGGAGGGAAGAGACCCAGTACTTC.

This clonotype was observed a single time. CDR3 bases: TGCAGCTCTAGGGATCAGGGGGCGAACGAAAAACTGTTTTTT. Translating it yields CSSRDQGANEKLFF. The V call is TRBV29-1, the J call TRBJ1-4, with 8 bases identical to TRBD1. Looked up from germline, CDR1 is SQVTM and CDR2 is ANQGSEA. CDR3 length equals 14 residues. The junction had 13 bases not matched to a gene; V was cut back by 8 bases and J by 8 bases.

J is TRBJ1-1 and V is TRBV25-1; D is unresolved. V lost 8 bases and J 0 bases, leaving 10 bases between the germline ends. Looked up from germline, CDR1 is MGHDK and CDR2 is SYGVNS. This CDR3 is 13 amino acids long. The CDR3 protein is CASVAVVNTEAFF. CDR3 nucleotide sequence: TGTGCCAGCGTAGCTGTAGTGAACACTGAAGCTTTCTTT.

This clonotype was seen many times. V and J are TRBV14 and TRBJ1-1; 8 nucleotides line up with TRBD1. The CDR3 runs to 15 residues. Per the germline V gene, CDR1 is SGHDN and CDR2 is FVKESK. The J segment lost 5 bases and the V segment lost 6 bases, leaving 11 bases of the junction unmatched. The CDR3 bases are TGTGCCAGCAGACGTGGCGGACAGGGAGAAACTGAAGCTTTCTTT. As protein: CASRRGGQGETEAFF. Looking up the rest from reference TRBV14 and TRBJ1-1 gives the full variable domain: EAGVTQFPSHSVIEKGQTVTLRCDPISGHDNLYWYRRVMGKEIKFLLHFVKESKQDESGMPNNRFLAERTGGTYSTLKVQPAELEDSGVYFCASRRGGQGETEAFFGQGTRLTVV.

The chain uses TRBV6-1 and TRBJ2-7; a weak D match, TRBD1 (5 bases). Germline V gene sequence: CDR1 MNHNS, CDR2 SASEGT. V was cut by 4 bases and J by 3 bases, with 19 bases left in between. The CDR3 loop spans 16 amino acids. CDR3 sequence: CASSARDGAGDYEQYF. CDR3 bases: TGTGCCAGCAGTGCTAGAGATGGGGCAGGAGACTACGAGCAGTACTTC.

The gene calls are TRBV5-8 and TRBJ2-3; 7 bases are a match to TRBD1. The V segment lost 2 bases and the J segment 5 bases; nucleotides outside the gene matches: 8. CDR3 length equals 15 residues. Germline V lookup: CDR1 SGHTS, CDR2 YDEGEE. The DNA of the CDR3 is TGTGCCAGCAGCTTTACAGGGGTGATAAGAGATACGCAGTATTTT. Translation gives CASSFTGVIRDTQYF.

The table lists this clonotype with a few counts. The J gene is TRBJ2-7, the V gene TRBV6-5; 7 bases fit TRBD2. Per germline, CDR1 MNHEY and CDR2 SVGAGI. CDR3 length equals 17 residues. Trimming took 5 bases from V and 0 from J; bases not matched to a gene: 13. CDR3 in DNA: TGTGCCAGCAGTGAAGCGGGGATTACGAAGTTCTCCTACGAGCAGTACTTC. Translation gives CASSEAGITKFSYEQYF.

This CDR3 is CASSVGQALHF. The CDR3 coding sequence is TGTGCCAGCAGCGTGGGTCAGGCCCTCCACTTT. V and J are TRBV7-2 and TRBJ1-6; no firm D call. Per the germline V gene, CDR1 is SGHTA and CDR2 is FQGNSA. This CDR3 spans 11 amino acids. Trimming cost V 5 bases and J 14 bases, with 10 bases left between them.

V usage is TRBV7-9 and J usage is TRBJ2-3, with a weak D call TRBD1 (6 bases). With 4 bases removed from V and 2 bases from J, the gap between germline ends came to 13 bases. The germline V gene has CDR1 SEHNR and CDR2 FQNEAQ (reference sequence). CDR3 size: 15 residues. CDR3 in amino acids: CASSSRGADTDTQYF. CDR3 nucleotide sequence: TGTGCCAGCAGCTCCAGGGGCGCCGACACAGATACGCAGTATTTT. Full variable domain (missing parts from reference TRBV7-9 and TRBJ2-3): DTGVSQNPRHKITKRGQNVTFRCDPISEHNRLYWYRQTLGQGPEFLTYFQNEAQLEKSRLLSDRFSAERPKGSFSTLEIQRTEQGDSAMYLCASSSRGADTDTQYFGPGTRLTVL.

V is TRBV2 and J is TRBJ2-7; maybe TRBD2 (5 bases). Trimming shortened V by 11 bases and J by 7 bases, and 18 bases separated the two germline ends. Germline CDR1 is SNHLY and CDR2 is FYNNEI. The CDR3 is made up of 12 amino acids. CDR3 in amino acids: CALPGPGSEQYF. CDR3 bases: TGTGCCCTACCAGGACCGGGGTCTGAGCAGTACTTC.

The chain recombines TRBV6-2 or TRBV6-3 with TRBJ2-2, with 14 bases fitting TRBD2. With V trimmed by 4 bases and J by 1 base, 8 bases remained unmatched. CDR3 size: 19 residues. CDR1 is MNHEY, CDR2 SVGEGT, per germline. CDR3 DNA: TGTGCCAGCAGTTCCGGGGGACTAGCGGGAGTGGGGAACACCGGGGAGCTGTTTTTT. Translation gives CASSSGGLAGVGNTGELFF.

This clonotype was found many times. V usage is TRBV29-1 and J usage is TRBJ1-3; 7 bases fit TRBD1. Germline V gene lookup returns CDR1 SQVTM and CDR2 ANQGSEA. There are 17 residues in the CDR3. V dropped 6 bases and J dropped 1; count of bases not matched to a gene: 15. CDR3 residues: CSVILPFDRVSGNTIYF. Here the CDR3 DNA reads TGCAGCGTAATTCTCCCGTTTGACAGGGTTTCTGGAAACACCATATATTTT.

This clonotype has at least ten counts. The CDR3 is CSASPCPAGVSYEQYF. The CDR3 DNA reads TGCAGTGCATCTCCCTGCCCAGCGGGAGTTTCCTACGAGCAGTACTTC. The chain couples TRBV20-1 to TRBJ2-7; 8 bases are shared with TRBD2. CDR3 length: 16 residues. V shed 6 bases, J shed 1 base, and the junction held 14 bases outside the gene matches. Germline V CDR1 and CDR2: DFQATT, SNEGSKA (reference sequence).

The chain employs TRBV20-1 and TRBJ1-3; D perhaps matches TRBD1 (6 bases). V was trimmed by 6 bases and J by 2 bases, leaving 11 bases between them. Germline loops: CDR1 DFQATT, CDR2 SNEGSKA (reference sequence). The length of the CDR3 is 13 residues. The CDR3 DNA follows: TGCAGTGCCGCCAACAGGGCTGGAAACACCATATATTTT. Protein: CSAANRAGNTIYF.

This clonotype has ten or more counts. V gene TRBV7-2 combines with J gene TRBJ2-7; unclear D gene. V lost 5 bases, J lost 4 bases, and 15 bases lay in between. Germline CDR1 SGHTA, CDR2 FQGNSA. This CDR3 region has 14 residues. CDR3 protein: CASSPAPEGYEQYF. CDR3 DNA: TGTGCCAGCAGCCCGGCTCCAGAAGGGTACGAGCAGTACTTC.

This clonotype was picked up many times. The chain couples TRBV5-5 to TRBJ2-2; 8 nucleotides match TRBD1. CDR1 is SGHKS, CDR2 YYEKEE, per germline (reference sequence). V lost 0 bases to trimming and J lost 4 bases; unmatched junction nucleotides: 2. The CDR3 runs to 15 residues. DNA for the CDR3: TGTGCCAGCAGCTTGGCCAGGGGGCGCACCGGGGAGCTGTTTTTT. Translation gives CASSLARGRTGELFF.

This clonotype was detected many times. The rearrangement joins TRBV5-5 to TRBJ1-6; D not resolved. The V and J ends lost 5 bases and 7 bases respectively, with 10 bases between them. The CDR3 is 13 amino acids. Germline V gives CDR1 SGHKS, CDR2 YYEKEE (reference sequence). The DNA for the CDR3 is TGTGCCAGCAGTGTGGCGAGGAATTCACCCCTCCACTTT. Its protein is CASSVARNSPLHF.